This TCR beta chain derives from a study of blood T cell repertoires in COVID-19. In the authors' methods: Estimated nucleated cell counts came from reference gene primer amplification. Here immunoSEQ multiplex PCR was the method, and the copy in TCRdb shows in-frame clones only, minus some. V and J calls and clone size come straight from that table; D and trimming were deduced from the DNA. The sample contains about 200,000 clones, over 75% of which appear only once. The trim removed 3 bases at V and 7 bases at J, leaving 9 bases unmatched. In germline, CDR1 is WNHNN, CDR2 SYGVQD (reference sequence). The CDR3 has 15 amino acids.

The sequence was collected from a woman aged 40 to 50 with acute COVID-19. The sample taken for sequencing was PBMCs or T cells enriched from blood (not recorded which). The genes are TRBV10-1 and TRBJ2-7; 10 bases map to TRBD1. This CDR3 is CASSESGTGASEQYF. The CDR3 DNA sequence: TGCGCCAGCAGTGAATCCGGGACAGGGGCTAGTGAGCAGTACTTC.